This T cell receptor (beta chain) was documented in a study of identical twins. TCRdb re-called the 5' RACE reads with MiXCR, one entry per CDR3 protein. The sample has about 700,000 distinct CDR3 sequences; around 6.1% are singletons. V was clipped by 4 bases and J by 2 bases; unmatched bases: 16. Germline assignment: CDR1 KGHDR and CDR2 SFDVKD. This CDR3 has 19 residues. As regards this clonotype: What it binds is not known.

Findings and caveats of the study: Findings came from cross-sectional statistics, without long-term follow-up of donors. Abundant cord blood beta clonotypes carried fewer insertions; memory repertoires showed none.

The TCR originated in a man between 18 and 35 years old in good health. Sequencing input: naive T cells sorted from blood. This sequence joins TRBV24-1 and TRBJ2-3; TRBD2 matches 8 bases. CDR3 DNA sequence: TGTGCCACCAGTGACCCAACCCCTAACGCGGGAGGCTTCACAGATACGCAGTATTTT. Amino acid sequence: CATSDPTPNAGGFTDTQYF.